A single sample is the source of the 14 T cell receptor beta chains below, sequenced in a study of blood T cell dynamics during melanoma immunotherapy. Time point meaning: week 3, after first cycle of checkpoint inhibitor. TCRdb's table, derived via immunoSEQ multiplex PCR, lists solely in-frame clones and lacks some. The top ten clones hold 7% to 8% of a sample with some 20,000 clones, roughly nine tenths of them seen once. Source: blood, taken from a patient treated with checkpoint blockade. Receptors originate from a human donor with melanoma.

The CDR3 loop reads CASSWGTGFTEAFF. Written as DNA, the CDR3 is TGCGCCAGCAGCTGGGGGACAGGGTTCACTGAAGCTTTCTTT. J is TRBJ1-1 and V is TRBV5-1; TRBD1 matches 9 bases. V was clipped by 3 bases and J by 4 bases; unmatched bases: 4. Germline V lookup: CDR1 SGHRS, CDR2 YFSETQ. The CDR3 extends over 14 amino acids.

The CDR3 nucleotides read TGTGCCAGCAGTTTACCCACTAGCGGGAGCACAGATACGCAGTATTTT. It specifies CASSLPTSGSTDTQYF. The rearrangement links TRBV28 to TRBJ2-3, with 9 bases aligning to TRBD2. Germline CDR1 MDHEN, CDR2 SYDVKM. The ends lost 2 bases at V and 0 bases at J; junction bases unmatched: 3. CDR3 length equals 16 residues.

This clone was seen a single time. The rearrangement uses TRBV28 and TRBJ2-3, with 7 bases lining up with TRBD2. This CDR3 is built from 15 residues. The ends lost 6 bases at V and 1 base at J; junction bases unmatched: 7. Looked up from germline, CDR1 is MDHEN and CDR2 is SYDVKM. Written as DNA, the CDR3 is TGTGCCAGCAGGATCCGGGCGGGGGGCACAGATACGCAGTATTTT. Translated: CASRIRAGGTDTQYF.

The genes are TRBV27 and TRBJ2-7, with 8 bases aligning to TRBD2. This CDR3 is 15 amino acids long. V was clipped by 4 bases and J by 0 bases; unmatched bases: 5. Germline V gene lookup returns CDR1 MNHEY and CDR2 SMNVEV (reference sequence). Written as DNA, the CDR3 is TGTGCCAGCAGTTCAGGGACTAGTATCTCCTACGAGCAGTACTTC. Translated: CASSSGTSISYEQYF.

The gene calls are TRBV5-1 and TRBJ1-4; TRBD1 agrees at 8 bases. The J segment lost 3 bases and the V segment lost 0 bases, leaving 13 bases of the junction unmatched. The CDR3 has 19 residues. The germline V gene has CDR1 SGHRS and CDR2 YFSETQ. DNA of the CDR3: TGCGCCAGCAGCTTGGGTCCAGGGGGCGCAGGAGTCGCTAATGAAAAACTGTTTTTT. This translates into CASSLGPGGAGVANEKLFF.

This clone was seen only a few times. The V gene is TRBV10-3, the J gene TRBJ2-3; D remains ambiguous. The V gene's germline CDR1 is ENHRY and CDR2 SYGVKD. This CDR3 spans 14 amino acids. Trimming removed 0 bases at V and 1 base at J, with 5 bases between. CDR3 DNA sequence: TGTGCCATCAGTGAGTCGGCCGGCACAGATACGCAGTATTTT. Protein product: CAISESAGTDTQYF.

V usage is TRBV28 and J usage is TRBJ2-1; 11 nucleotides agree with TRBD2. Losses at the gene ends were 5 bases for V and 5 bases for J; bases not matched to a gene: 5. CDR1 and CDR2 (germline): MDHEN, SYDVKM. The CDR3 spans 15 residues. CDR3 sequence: CASSQTSGVHNEQFF. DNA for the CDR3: TGTGCCAGCAGTCAGACTAGCGGGGTTCACAATGAGCAGTTCTTC.

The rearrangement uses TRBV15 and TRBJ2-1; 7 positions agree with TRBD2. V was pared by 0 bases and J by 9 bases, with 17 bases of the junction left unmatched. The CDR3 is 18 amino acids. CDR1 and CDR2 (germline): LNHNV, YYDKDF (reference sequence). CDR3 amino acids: CATSRDRVGGPFVFEQFF. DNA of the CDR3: TGTGCCACCAGCAGAGATAGGGTGGGAGGGCCATTTGTCTTTGAGCAGTTCTTC.

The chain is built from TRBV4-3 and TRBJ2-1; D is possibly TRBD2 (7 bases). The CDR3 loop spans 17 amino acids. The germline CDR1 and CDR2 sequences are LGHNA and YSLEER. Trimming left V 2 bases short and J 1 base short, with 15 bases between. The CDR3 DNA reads TGCGCCAGCAGCCAACTTCGGGGGGCGTTTTCCTACAATGAGCAGTTCTTC. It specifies CASSQLRGAFSYNEQFF.

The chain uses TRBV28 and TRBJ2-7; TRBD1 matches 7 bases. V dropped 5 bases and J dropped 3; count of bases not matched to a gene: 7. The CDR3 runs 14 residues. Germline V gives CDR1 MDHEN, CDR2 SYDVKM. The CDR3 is CASSPHRGRYEQYF. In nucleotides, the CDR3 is TGTGCCAGCAGTCCTCACAGGGGTCGCTACGAGCAGTACTTC.

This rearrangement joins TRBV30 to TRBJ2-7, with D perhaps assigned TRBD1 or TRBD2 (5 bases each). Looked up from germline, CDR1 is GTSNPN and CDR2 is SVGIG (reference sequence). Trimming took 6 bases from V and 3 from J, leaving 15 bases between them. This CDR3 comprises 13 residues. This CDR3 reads CACRRDPIYEQYF. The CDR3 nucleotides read TGTGCCTGCAGACGGGACCCCATCTACGAGCAGTACTTC.

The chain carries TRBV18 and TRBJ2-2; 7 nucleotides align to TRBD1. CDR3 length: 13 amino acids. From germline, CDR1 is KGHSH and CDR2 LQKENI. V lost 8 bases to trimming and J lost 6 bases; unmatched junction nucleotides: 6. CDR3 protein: CASRTGDPGELFF. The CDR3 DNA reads TGTGCCAGCCGTACAGGGGATCCCGGGGAGCTGTTTTTT.

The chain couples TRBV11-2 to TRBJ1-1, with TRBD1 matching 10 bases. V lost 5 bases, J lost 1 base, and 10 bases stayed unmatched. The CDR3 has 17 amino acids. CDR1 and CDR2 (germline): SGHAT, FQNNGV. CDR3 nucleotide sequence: TGTGCCAGCAGCAGAGGGACAGGGGCGTCTGGGAACACTGAAGCTTTCTTT. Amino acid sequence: CASSRGTGASGNTEAFF.

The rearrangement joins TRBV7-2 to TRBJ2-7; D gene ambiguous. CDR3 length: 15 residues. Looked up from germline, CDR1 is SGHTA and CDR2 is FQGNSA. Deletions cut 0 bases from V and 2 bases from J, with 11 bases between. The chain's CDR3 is CASSLALGLTYEQYF. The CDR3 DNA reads TGTGCCAGCAGCTTAGCGCTAGGTTTAACCTACGAGCAGTACTTC.